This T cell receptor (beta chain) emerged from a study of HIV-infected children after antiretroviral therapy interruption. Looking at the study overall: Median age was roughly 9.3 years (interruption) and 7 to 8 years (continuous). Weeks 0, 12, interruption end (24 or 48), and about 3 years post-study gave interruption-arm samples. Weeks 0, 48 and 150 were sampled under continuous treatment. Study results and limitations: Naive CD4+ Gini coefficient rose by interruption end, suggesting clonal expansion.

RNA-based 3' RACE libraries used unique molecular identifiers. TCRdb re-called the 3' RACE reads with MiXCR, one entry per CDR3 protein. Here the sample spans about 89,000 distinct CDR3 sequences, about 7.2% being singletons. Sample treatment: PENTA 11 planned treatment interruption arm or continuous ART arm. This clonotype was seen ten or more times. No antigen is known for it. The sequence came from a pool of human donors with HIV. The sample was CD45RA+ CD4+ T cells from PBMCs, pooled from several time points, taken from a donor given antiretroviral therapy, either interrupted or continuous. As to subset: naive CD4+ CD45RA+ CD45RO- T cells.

CDR3 in amino acids: CASRRMGGVATEAFF. The CDR3 nucleotides read TGTGCCAGCAGGCGAATGGGGGGCGTGGCTACTGAAGCTTTCTTT. This rearrangement joins TRBV25-1 to TRBJ1-1, with D possibly being TRBD1 (6 bases). Per the germline V gene, CDR1 is MGHDK and CDR2 is SYGVNS. CDR3 length: 15 amino acids. V was cut by 6 bases and J by 5 bases, with 19 bases left in between.